This T cell receptor beta chain was recovered during a study of type 1 regulatory T cells (dated by TCRdb to about 2021). Regarding the complete study: An in vitro protocol by which a Tr1-enriched, alloantigen-specific CD4 T cell product named T-allo10 was generated was characterized in the study. T-allo10 was being evaluated clinically in patients with hematological malignancies who were receiving allogeneic hematopoietic stem cell transplantation.

Comments on this clonotype: Its antigen remains unidentified. There are no base qualities to consult, and no much larger clone falls within one base.

The cysteine opens and the phenylalanine closes a CDR3 of 15 amino acids. Only the CDR3 part of the read is kept: 45 bases, read in frame from the first base. V loses 1 base at its end and J loses 9 bases; junction bases beyond the gene matches: 7. Sequencing was carried out with an Illumina MiSeq. Starting from the raw public reads, TCRdb applied fastp trimming at Q25, assembled clones with MiXCR and retained in-frame beta chains. Each entry is one CDR3 protein sequence, shown with its most common DNA and genes. The sample table contains tens of thousands of distinct CDR3 sequences; only one count was recorded for around 21% of them. Of the sample, 8.3% falls within the top ten clones. Study-level results and caveats: Tr1 cells showed a more restricted TCR repertoire than non-Tr1 cells, which the study interpreted as alloantigen-induced clonal expansion.

The TCR originated in a human donor in good health. The specimen sequenced was cultured type 1 regulatory T (Tr1) cells, either the whole culture or a sorted fraction (not recorded which). What this sample's cell subset or site label stands for: type 1 regulatory T cells sorted from the T-allo10 product. This chain is built from TRBV12-3 or TRBV12-4 and TRBJ2-4; TRBD2 lines up with 9 middle nucleotides. The CDR3 protein is CASSLGPSGNGIQYF. The sequenced DNA is TGTGCCAGCAGTTTAGGTCCTAGCGGGAACGGCATTCAGTACTTC.